This T cell receptor beta chain was profiled in a study of shared clonotypes between healthy human individuals (dated by TCRdb to the early 2020s). Describing the broader study: Two women and a few men aged 18 to 49 years were included in the cohort. To increase sequencing depth and limit assay-specific biases, TCR repertoire library preparation and sequencing were carried out by different laboratories using diverse techniques. Between about 0.9 and 8.9 billion PBMCs per donor were obtained by leukapheresis. To estimate repertoire size and how much clonotype sharing occurs between individuals, the study deeply sequenced the blood TCR repertoires of several healthy adults. For each donor, CD4 naive and CD4 memory were each given three plates, CD8 naive was given two plates, and CD8 memory was given one plate.

Regarding this clone: Its binding antigen is unknown. The sample holds no much larger clone one base away, and base qualities are not on file.

Here is what the overall study found, with its caveats: Pairwise subsampling indicated that sequencing depth was expected to affect the degree of clonotype sharing among donors. Incomplete sequencing was indicated by rarefaction of sorted-subset datasets, despite the large sequencing depth. Naive subsets generally had larger estimated clonotype richness than memory subsets. The genetic and exposure-history diversity represented was limited by the small number of donors. Compared with non-shared clonotypes, the clonotypes found in all four sorted-subset donors had higher generation probabilities. About 5% of naive CD4, 3.5% of naive CD8, 2.3% of memory CD4, and less than 0.45% of memory CD8 clonotypes were shared across several donors. Only blood was sampled, and tissue TCR repertoires likely differ from those in blood.

Using the deep immunoSEQ assay, TCR CDR3 regions were amplified from genomic DNA by multiplex PCR. Extracted genomic DNA from each cell subset was distributed evenly across all wells of several immunoSEQ 96-well plates, and each plate was treated as a replicate. For sorted subsets, 200 ng of genomic DNA, equivalent to around 31,000 T cell genomes, went into each replicate PCR. Purified libraries were measured with a Qubit 3.0 fluorometer, size-checked on a Bioanalyzer 2100, and measured again with the KAPA Library Quantification kit. Every immunoSEQ 96-well plate was sequenced on a dedicated single-read 150-cycle Illumina NextSeq 550 flow cell. The authors processed their data as follows. The immunoSEQ output contained only junctional sequences without quality scores, so filtering could not match that applied to full-length reads. Sequences were annotated with PyIR, a Python wrapper for IgBLAST v1.9, using IMGT germline references to assign V/J genes and CDR3. Any read was removed if the V/J assignment was weak (E-value above 1e-6), the CDR3 was missing, or the read contained stop codons, out-of-frame junctions, or ambiguous translated residues. V3J clonotypes were defined as sequences sharing the same inferred V gene, J gene, and CDR3 amino acid sequence. The percentage overlap between two repertoires was calculated by dividing the number of shared unique clonotypes by the size of the smaller repertoire. Repertoire richness was assessed with RTK rarefaction, the Chao1 estimator, and Recon v2.1 estimates of unobserved clonotypes. OLGA was used to compute generation probabilities for all TCRbeta clonotypes that the gDNA method yielded from a handful of donors. TCRdb retrieved this table from immuneACCESS and kept in-frame rearrangements only. Not all clones are present; in checked studies, unresolved V genes account for under half, and no reason is known for the remainder. The V and J calls and the clone size are those of that table, but D and trimming were determined from the DNA. Within this sample are some 580,000 clones, with 95% to 98% of them counted one time only. The ten largest clones capture 0.25% to 0.35% of the sample.

The CDR3 goes from the cysteine to the phenylalanine over 15 residues. Only the CDR3 portion is preserved as DNA: 45 bases, with reading frame beginning at the first base. At the junction V is shortened by 4 bases and J by 9 bases, with 22 bases in between. CDR1 MNHEY and CDR2 SMNVEV are derived from the germline V gene (reference sequence). For the CD8 naive samples, CD45RO-negative cells were positively selected for CCR7, yielding a CD45RA+CCR7+ population from which TemRA cells were excluded. Donors were healthy HIV-negative adults with no recently reported acute infections or vaccinations. Only Caucasian adults living in Nashville, Tennessee, USA were represented among the donors. Blood was obtained by leukapheresis, after which PBMCs were separated by Ficoll-Histopaque density gradient centrifugation and cryopreserved in liquid nitrogen vapor phase. Analytical flow cytometry was used to check the purity and quantity of each magnetically sorted T cell population. Genomic DNA was isolated from each sorted fraction and quantified by UV absorbance on a Nanodrop 2000c.

The TCR comes from a man younger than 45 in good health. This receptor chain uses TRBV27 and TRBJ2-7, with the D segment possibly TRBD1 or TRBD2, each aligning over 7 bases. The sample taken for sequencing was naive CD8+ T cells sorted from blood. The cell subset or site label, as the study defines it: CD45RA+CCR7+. The nucleotide sequence is TGTGCCAGCAGTTATGGGGAGGGGGCCTCCAGCCGGCAGTACTTC. This yields the protein CASSYGEGASSRQYF.